This TCR beta chain stems from a study of T cells in Graves' hyperthyroidism and ophthalmopathy. Study overall: Blood was drawn when the patient was first diagnosed and still untreated.

Study results and caveats: Using 13 V-J features, a model discriminated ophthalmopathy from stable hyperthyroidism. The blood repertoire included most of the expanded thyroid clonotypes above 0.001.

Template material for amplifying TCR beta CDR3 regions consisted of RNA transcripts. The HTBI primer set was used in a first-round RT-PCR of the TCR CDR3. In TCRdb, the multiplex PCR reads were re-called with MiXCR into one record per CDR3 protein. The sample has about 740,000 distinct CDR3 sequences, 14% seen once. Ten or more counts support this clonotype. What it recognizes is unknown. V was cut by 6 bases and J by 4 bases, with 12 bases left in between. CDR3 length: 13 amino acids. Patients having uncontrolled infection, another autoimmune disease, pregnancy or lactation were not included. Material for sequencing was blood. The genes are TRBV12-3 or TRBV12-4 and TRBJ1-1; no definite D call. This TCR came from a woman under 30 with Graves' hyperthyroidism. The chain's CDR3 is CASRKELATEAFF. The CDR3 bases are TGTGCCAGCAGGAAGGAATTGGCCACTGAAGCTTTCTTT.